The subject of this entry is one T cell receptor (beta chain). Its antigen target is currently unknown. Nothing much larger sits one base from this clone, and base qualities are not available. The germline V end is reduced by 5 bases and the J end by 5 bases; junction bases left unmatched: 10. From the cysteine through the phenylalanine, the CDR3 covers 17 amino acids. CDR3 DNA is the only sequence kept; it has 51 bases, read in frame from the first base. CDR1 MDHEN and CDR2 SYDVKM were looked up in the germline V gene. This sample is part of a study of T cell repertoires and Cas9 in healthy adults (dated by TCRdb to 2017 to 2018). Background for the entire study: SpCas9-reactive T cells were characterized for multi-effector potency, cytotoxicity and lineage determination within the CD4 and CD8 compartments. This study looked at whether people already carry T cell immunity to the Streptococcus pyogenes Cas9 nuclease (SpCas9), the enzyme used in CRISPR gene editing.

Library method: the immunoSEQ multiplex PCR assay. In TCRdb, the immuneACCESS table is reduced to in-frame sequences with V and J assigned. These tables do not hold every clone; where another copy was compared, an unresolved V gene accounts for under half, and the others remain unexplained. The sample profile shows more than 20,000 clones; around 90% of them were found once. The top ten hold around 0.71% of the sample. What the authors observed across the whole study: SpCas9-reactive regulatory T cells were reported to mitigate proliferation and function of SpCas9-reactive effector T cells in vitro.

Donors were healthy humans. Sequencing was performed on CD4+ effector T cells (CD127+, CD25-, CD137-, CD154-) from PBMCs; culture status not recorded. Rearrangement joined TRBV28 to TRBJ2-3, and 13 bases in between align with TRBD2. The receptor's source is a human donor in good health. The bases read TGTGCCAGCAGTAGCTACGGACTAGCGGGGGAGGAAGATACGCAGTATTTT. Translation gives CASSSYGLAGEEDTQYF.